This record looks at one TCR beta chain sequence and its context. The data were taken from a study of blood T cell repertoires in COVID-19. Data came from immunoSEQ multiplex PCR; TCRdb stores just in-frame clones and leaves some out. The sample holds 210,000 or so clones, 70% to 90% seen once. The clonotype was recovered from a man between 25 and 39 years old who had recovered from COVID-19. Sequencing was done on a sample of PBMCs or T cells enriched from blood (not recorded which).

The CDR3 here is CASSQADSTGNTIYF. In DNA, the CDR3 is TGTGCCAGCAGCCAAGCAGACAGCACTGGAAACACCATATATTTT. The chain links TRBV4-2 to TRBJ1-3; the D gene is possibly TRBD1 (5 bases). The CDR3 consists of 15 residues. CDR1 and CDR2 (germline): LGHNA, YNFKEQ. V shed 1 base and J shed 2 bases, with 9 bases lying between them.